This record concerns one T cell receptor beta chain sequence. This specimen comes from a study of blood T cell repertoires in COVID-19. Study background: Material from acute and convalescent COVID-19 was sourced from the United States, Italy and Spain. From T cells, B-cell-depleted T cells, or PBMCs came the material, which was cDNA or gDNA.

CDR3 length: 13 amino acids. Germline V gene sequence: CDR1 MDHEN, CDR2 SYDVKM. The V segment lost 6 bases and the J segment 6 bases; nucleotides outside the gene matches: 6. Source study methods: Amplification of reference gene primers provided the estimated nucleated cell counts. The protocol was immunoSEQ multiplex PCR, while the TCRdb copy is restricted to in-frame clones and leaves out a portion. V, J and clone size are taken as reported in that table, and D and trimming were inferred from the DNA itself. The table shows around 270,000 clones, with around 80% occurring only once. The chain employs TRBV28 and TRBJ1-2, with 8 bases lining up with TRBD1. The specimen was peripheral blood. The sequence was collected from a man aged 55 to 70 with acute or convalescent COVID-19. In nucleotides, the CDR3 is TGTGCCAGCAGCACAGGGGGAAGGAATGGCTACACCTTC. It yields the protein CASSTGGRNGYTF.